A selection of T cell receptor beta chains follows, all from one sample in a study of shared clonotypes between healthy human individuals. Using immunoSEQ multiplex PCR, the repertoire was profiled, and TCRdb retains in-frame clones only, with some absent. The sample includes under 1,900,000 clones, 97% to 99% of them seen just once. Source material: naive CD4+ T cells sorted from blood. The receptors shown here come from a man between 25 and 39 years old in good health. CDR3s include the opening cysteine and the closing phenylalanine or tryptophan. D genes are given only for firm matches. For some rows the clone size is stated as once, few or many, or as a class when expanded; others skip it.

j_call,v_call,d_call,cdr3_length,clone_size,cdr3_aa,cdr3_nt
TRBJ1-5,TRBV7-2,.,13,.,CASSSSFNQPQHF,TGTGCCAGCAGCTCAAGTTTCAATCAGCCCCAGCATTTT
TRBJ2-3,TRBV5-1,.,14,.,CASSLGGITDTQYF,TGCGCCAGCAGCTTGGGCGGTATCACAGATACGCAGTATTTT
TRBJ2-7,TRBV5-6,TRBD1,15,.,CASSYENRGIHEQYF,TGTGCCAGCAGCTACGAAAACAGGGGAATCCACGAGCAGTACTTC
TRBJ2-5,TRBV9,TRBD1,17,.,CASSVGLKGGLQETQYF,TGTGCCAGCAGCGTAGGACTAAAAGGGGGCCTCCAAGAGACCCAGTACTTC
TRBJ2-7,TRBV9,TRBD1,15,.,CASSTGGQRFNEQYF,TGTGCCAGCAGTACAGGGGGCCAAAGATTCAACGAGCAGTACTTC
TRBJ2-1,TRBV7-9,TRBD2,18,.,CASRPRTGTSGRANEQFF,TGTGCCAGCAGACCAAGGACAGGAACTAGCGGGAGGGCCAATGAGCAGTTCTTC
TRBJ2-5,TRBV7-2,.,14,.,CASSLVALEETQYF,TGTGCCAGCAGCTTAGTCGCCCTAGAAGAGACCCAGTACTTC
TRBJ2-3,TRBV29-1,.,11,.,CSVDGGNTQYF,TGCAGCGTTGACGGTGGAAATACGCAGTATTTT
TRBJ2-7,TRBV5-1,.,13,.,CASSQNTGGEQYF,TGCGCCAGCAGCCAAAACACGGGTGGCGAGCAGTACTTC
TRBJ2-7,TRBV9,.,14,.,CASSPTGGFYEQYF,TGTGCCAGCAGCCCGACAGGAGGCTTCTACGAGCAGTACTTC
TRBJ2-1,TRBV5-1,TRBD2,17,once,CASSSTLTSGRASEQFF,TGCGCCAGCAGCTCAACCTTGACTAGCGGGAGGGCCAGTGAGCAGTTCTTC
TRBJ2-7,TRBV2,TRBD1,17,.,CASSEGIGQGASYEQYF,TGTGCCAGCAGTGAAGGAATAGGACAGGGAGCCTCCTACGAGCAGTACTTC
TRBJ1-2,TRBV21-1,.,15,.,CASSKGGSQNYGYTF,TGTGCCAGCAGCAAAGGTGGCAGTCAGAACTATGGCTACACCTTC
TRBJ2-1,TRBV6-5,.,11,.,CASSWAGEQFF,TGTGCCAGCAGTTGGGCGGGTGAGCAGTTCTTC
TRBJ2-7,TRBV28,TRBD2,13,.,CASSPWGGYEQYF,TGTGCCAGCAGTCCCTGGGGAGGGTACGAGCAGTACTTC
TRBJ2-1,TRBV7-2,.,15,.,CASSLQRLSLNEQFF,TGTGCCAGCAGCTTACAGCGACTGAGTTTGAATGAGCAGTTCTTC
TRBJ1-2,TRBV30,TRBD1,11,.,CAWSTGGGYTF,TGTGCCTGGTCGACAGGGGGAGGCTACACCTTC
TRBJ2-3,TRBV30,.,11,.,CAWSVLVTQYF,TGTGCCTGGAGTGTTTTGGTCACGCAGTATTTT
TRBJ1-2,TRBV5-1,.,15,.,CASSSPGFQGYGYTF,TGCGCCAGCAGCTCCCCAGGGTTTCAGGGCTATGGCTACACCTTC
TRBJ2-7,TRBV5-1,.,14,.,CASSLDGRGYEQYF,TGCGCCAGCAGCTTGGACGGCAGGGGCTACGAGCAGTACTTC
TRBJ2-6,TRBV9,.,15,.,CASSAEPVGANVLTF,TGTGCCAGCAGCGCAGAGCCCGTCGGGGCCAACGTCCTGACTTTC
TRBJ2-1,TRBV29-1,.,11,.,CSVDQSDPQFF,TGCAGCGTTGATCAAAGCGATCCGCAGTTCTTC
TRBJ2-1,TRBV9,TRBD2,15,.,CASSTSSGRANEQFF,TGTGCCAGCAGCACATCTAGCGGGAGGGCCAATGAGCAGTTCTTC
TRBJ2-7,TRBV27,.,14,.,CASSFRGRNHEQYF,TGTGCCAGCAGTTTTAGGGGGAGGAACCACGAGCAGTACTTC
TRBJ2-4,TRBV2,.,15,.,CASRLLSLAKNIQYF,TGTGCCAGCAGACTTCTTTCTTTAGCCAAAAACATTCAGTACTTC
TRBJ2-1,TRBV7-8,.,13,.,CASSLTRSVEQFF,TGTGCCAGCAGCTTGACTAGATCGGTTGAGCAGTTCTTC
TRBJ2-2,TRBV25-1,.,16,.,CASSEWGGANTGELFF,TGTGCCAGCAGTGAATGGGGTGGGGCTAACACCGGGGAGCTGTTTTTT
TRBJ2-2,TRBV7-3,.,16,.,CASRLPGLRDTGELFF,TGTGCCAGCAGATTACCGGGACTGCGGGACACCGGGGAGCTGTTTTTT
TRBJ2-7,TRBV5-3,TRBD1,15,.,CARSCRDRGSYEQYF,TGTGCCAGAAGCTGCCGGGACAGGGGGTCCTACGAGCAGTACTTC
TRBJ2-7,TRBV6-5,TRBD1,15,.,CASSYSQGATYEQYF,TGTGCCAGCAGTTACTCTCAGGGGGCAACCTACGAGCAGTACTTC
TRBJ1-5,TRBV25-1,.,16,.,CASSPGAGPSNQPQHF,TGTGCCAGCAGCCCCGGGGCCGGACCTAGCAATCAGCCCCAGCATTTT
TRBJ1-4,TRBV28,.,14,.,CASSLYGREEKLFF,TGTGCCAGCAGTTTATACGGACGGGAAGAAAAACTGTTTTTT
TRBJ2-7,TRBV10-3,.,13,.,CAISQGLGDEQYF,TGTGCCATCAGTCAGGGTCTGGGGGACGAGCAGTACTTC
TRBJ1-2,TRBV10-3,TRBD1,13,.,CATGGQANYGYTF,TGTGCTACGGGGGGACAGGCTAACTATGGCTACACCTTC
TRBJ2-7,TRBV30,TRBD1,13,.,CAWTRRGLYEQYF,TGTGCCTGGACTCGCAGGGGGCTCTACGAGCAGTACTTC
TRBJ1-6,TRBV18,TRBD1,14,.,CASSPQGANSPLHF,TGTGCCAGCTCACCACAGGGGGCGAATTCACCCCTCCACTTT
TRBJ2-3,TRBV6-6,TRBD1,16,.,CASSYRTGGYTDTQYF,TGTGCCAGCAGTTATCGGACAGGGGGCTACACAGATACGCAGTATTTT
TRBJ2-3,TRBV2,.,13,.,CASRYDSTDTQYF,TGTGCCAGCAGGTATGACTCCACAGATACGCAGTATTTT
TRBJ2-3,TRBV7-6,.,13,.,CASSSNPTDTQYF,TGTGCCAGCAGCTCAAACCCCACAGATACGCAGTATTTT
TRBJ2-7,TRBV28,.,14,.,CASSPGMRAREQYF,TGTGCCAGCAGCCCTGGGATGAGGGCGCGAGAGCAGTACTTC
TRBJ2-1,TRBV7-2,TRBD2,12,once,CASSRSGEQQFF,TGTGCCAGCAGCCGCAGCGGGGAGCAGCAGTTCTTC
TRBJ2-1,TRBV4-1,.,17,.,CASSQDLAIGSYNEQFF,TGCGCCAGCAGCCAAGATTTAGCAATCGGAAGCTACAATGAGCAGTTCTTC
TRBJ2-2,TRBV10-1,.,15,.,CASSDPGTTTGELFF,TGCGCCAGCAGTGACCCCGGGACAACGACCGGGGAGCTGTTTTTT
TRBJ2-1,TRBV9,.,18,.,CASSVAIGTRGIRNEQFF,TGTGCCAGCAGCGTAGCTATCGGAACGAGGGGAATACGCAATGAGCAGTTCTTC
TRBJ2-1,TRBV7-3,TRBD2,16,once,CASSLTGTSGNHEQFF,TGTGCCAGCAGCTTAACGGGGACTAGCGGGAATCATGAGCAGTTCTTC
TRBJ2-7,TRBV11-2,TRBD1,17,.,CASSLDTRTGGTYEQYF,TGTGCCAGCAGCTTAGACACAAGGACAGGGGGCACCTACGAGCAGTACTTC